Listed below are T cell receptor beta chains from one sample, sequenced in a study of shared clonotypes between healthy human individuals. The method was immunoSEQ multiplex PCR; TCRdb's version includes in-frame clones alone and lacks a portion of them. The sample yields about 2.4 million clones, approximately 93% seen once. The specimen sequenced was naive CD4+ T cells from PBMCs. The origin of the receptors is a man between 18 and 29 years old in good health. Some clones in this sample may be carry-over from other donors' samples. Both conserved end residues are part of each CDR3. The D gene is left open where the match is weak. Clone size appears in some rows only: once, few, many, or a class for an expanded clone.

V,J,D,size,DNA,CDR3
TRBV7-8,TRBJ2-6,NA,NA,TGTGCCCTCTCTTTCATCGGGGCCAACGTCCTGACTTTC,CALSFIGANVLTF
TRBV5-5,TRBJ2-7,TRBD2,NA,TGTGCCAGCAGCTTGGTGGCTAGCGGGCTATACGAGCAGTACTTC,CASSLVASGLYEQYF
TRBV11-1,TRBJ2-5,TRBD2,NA,TGTGCCAGCAGCAAAACACGCCCGGGAGGTCGAGAGACCCAGTACTTC,CASSKTRPGGRETQYF
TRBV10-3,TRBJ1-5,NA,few,TGTGCCACCGCCCTCGAACAGGGCACCAATCAGCCCCAGCATTTT,CATALEQGTNQPQHF
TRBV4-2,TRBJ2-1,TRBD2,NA,TGTGCCAGCAGCCAAGATAATGGGGGGAGGGAGAGGAACAATGAGCAGTTCTTC,CASSQDNGGRERNNEQFF
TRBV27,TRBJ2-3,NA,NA,TGTGCCAGCCGGGATCCGGAGTGGGATACGCAGTATTTT,CASRDPEWDTQYF
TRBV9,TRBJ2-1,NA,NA,TGTGCCAGCAGCCTCCGGGGCGATCAAGCCTGGGGTGAGCAGTTCTTC,CASSLRGDQAWGEQFF
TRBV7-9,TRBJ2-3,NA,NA,TGTGCCAGCAGCCTCGGTACAGGGTCAGATACGCAGTATTTT,CASSLGTGSDTQYF
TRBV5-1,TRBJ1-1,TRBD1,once,TGCGCCAGCAGTTTGAGACAGGGGGCGGGGAACACTGAAGCTTTCTTT,CASSLRQGAGNTEAFF
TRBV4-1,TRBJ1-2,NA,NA,TGCGCCAGCAGCCAAAGGCAAATTGGCTACACCTTC,CASSQRQIGYTF
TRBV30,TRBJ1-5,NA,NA,TGTGCCTGGAGTGTTTTTAGCAATCAGCCCCAGCATTTT,CAWSVFSNQPQHF
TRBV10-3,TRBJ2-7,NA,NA,TGTGCCATCAGTGAGGTGATATTGGGCAGGAACTACGAGCAGTACTTC,CAISEVILGRNYEQYF
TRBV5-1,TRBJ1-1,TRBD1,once,TGCGCCAGCAGCTTACCTCAGGGGGGCCTGAACACTGAAGCTTTCTTT,CASSLPQGGLNTEAFF
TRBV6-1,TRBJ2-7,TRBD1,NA,TGTGCCAGCAGTGTAGGGACAGGGGGCAGTGAGCAGTACTTC,CASSVGTGGSEQYF
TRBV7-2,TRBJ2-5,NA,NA,TGTGCCAGCAACTCCGGGGGACCGGCGTACCAAGAGACCCAGTACTTC,CASNSGGPAYQETQYF
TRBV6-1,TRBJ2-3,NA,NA,TGTGCCAGCAGTGAAACAGGAGTGGACAGCACAGATACGCAGTATTTT,CASSETGVDSTDTQYF
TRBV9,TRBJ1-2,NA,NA,TGTGCCAGCAGCGACCAGGACAGAGCTAACTATGGCTACACCTTC,CASSDQDRANYGYTF
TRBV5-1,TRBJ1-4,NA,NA,TGCGCCAGCAGCTTGGAGGGGGGCATAAGTGAAAAACTGTTTTTT,CASSLEGGISEKLFF
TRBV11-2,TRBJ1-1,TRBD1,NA,TGTGCCAGCAGCGGACAGGGGACAGGAGGCACTGAAGCTTTCTTT,CASSGQGTGGTEAFF
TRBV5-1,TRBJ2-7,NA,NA,TGCGCCAGCAGCCCGGGGACGGTCGGTTCCTACGAGCAGTACTTC,CASSPGTVGSYEQYF
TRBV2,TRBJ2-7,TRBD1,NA,TGTGCCAGCAGTGGGTGGGACAGACCAGATTACGAGCAGTACTTC,CASSGWDRPDYEQYF
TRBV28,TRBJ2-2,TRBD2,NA,TGTGCCAGCAGTTTACACGGGAGGGCCCCCGACACCGGGGAGCTGTTTTTT,CASSLHGRAPDTGELFF
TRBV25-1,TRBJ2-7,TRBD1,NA,TGTGCCAGCAGTGAATGGGCAGGGGGAAGCACCTACGAGCAGTACTTC,CASSEWAGGSTYEQYF